These T cell receptor beta chains were read from a single sample in a study of siplizumab effects on memory and regulatory T cells. Assay used: immunoSEQ multiplex PCR; TCRdb lists only in-frame clones, some missing. The sample carries tens of thousands of clones, roughly 96% recorded once. Input material: naive CD8+ T cells sorted from blood. The receptors here all came from a human donor in good health. The CDR3 runs from the conserved cysteine through the conserved F or W. D genes are given only for firm matches. Only part of the rows carry a size: once, few, many, or a class if the clone is expanded.

>TRBV5-6|TRBJ1-4|.|.
TGTGCCAGCAGCTCGGTGGACGAGGTTAAACTGTTTTTT
CASSSVDEVKLFF
>TRBV28|TRBJ2-3|.|.
TGTGCCAGCAGTTTCGGGCCAGATACGCAGTATTTT
CASSFGPDTQYF
>TRBV15|TRBJ2-2|.|.
TGTGCCACCACCCTAAGAGGGCAGAACACCGGGGAGCTGTTTTTT
CATTLRGQNTGELFF
>TRBV9|TRBJ1-4|.|.
TGTGCCAGCAGCGTAATCCGACAAGAGGCCCCAACTAATGAAAAACTGTTTTTT
CASSVIRQEAPTNEKLFF
>TRBV2|TRBJ1-3|.|TRBD1
TGTGCCAGCACCCAAGGACAGGGCTCTGGAAACACCATATATTTT
CASTQGQGSGNTIYF
>TRBV7-3|TRBJ2-1|.|TRBD2
TGTGCCAGCAGCTTAATAGGCGGGGGAGGGAATGAGCAGTTCTTC
CASSLIGGGGNEQFF
>TRBV25-1|TRBJ2-3|.|.
TGTGCCAGCAGGCAGGATTCAGATACGCAGTATTTT
CASRQDSDTQYF
>TRBV13|TRBJ2-3|once|.
TGTGCCAGCAGCTTAGGGAGTGCTAGCACAGATACGCAGTATTTT
CASSLGSASTDTQYF
>TRBV27|TRBJ2-3|once|.
TGTGCCAGCAGTCCGGGTCCAGATACGCAGTATTTT
CASSPGPDTQYF
>TRBV29-1|TRBJ2-1|.|TRBD2
TGCAGCCCGAGGGCAGCGGGGGTCCACAATGAGCAGTTCTTC
CSPRAAGVHNEQFF
>TRBV30|TRBJ1-1|few|.
TGTGCCTGGGGATCCGGCACTGAAGCTTTCTTT
CAWGSGTEAFF
>TRBV27|TRBJ2-2|.|TRBD1
TGTGCCACGGGACAGGGTGACGGGGAGCTGTTTTTT
CATGQGDGELFF
>TRBV9|TRBJ2-5|.|TRBD2
TGTGCCAGCAGCTCCTTCGGGACTAGTGGGTCTGAGACCCAGTACTTC
CASSSFGTSGSETQYF
>TRBV4-3|TRBJ1-2|.|.
TGCGCCAGCAGCCAAGTCGCAGACAGTTCCAACTATGGCTACACCTTC
CASSQVADSSNYGYTF
>TRBV19|TRBJ1-5|.|.
TGTGCCAGTAGCGAGACAGTAAATCAGCCCCAGCATTTT
CASSETVNQPQHF
>TRBV5-4|TRBJ1-2|.|.
TGTGCCAGCAGCCCTTGGGCTGGTGGCTACACCTTC
CASSPWAGGYTF
>TRBV27|TRBJ2-7|.|TRBD1
TGTGCCAGCAGTTTGCAGGGACAGAGCTACGAGCAGTACTTC
CASSLQGQSYEQYF
>TRBV4-1|TRBJ1-4|.|.
TGCGCCAGCAGCCAAGTCGGGGGATCTAATGAAAAACTGTTTTTT
CASSQVGGSNEKLFF
>TRBV14|TRBJ2-3|.|.
TGTGCCAGCAGCCTGACGGGGCAGGCAGATACGCAGTATTTT
CASSLTGQADTQYF
>TRBV27|TRBJ2-1|.|.
TGTGCCAGCAGTTTCCCGACAGGAACATCAAACAATGAGCAGTTCTTC
CASSFPTGTSNNEQFF
>TRBV15|TRBJ1-1|.|TRBD1
TGTGCCACCAGCTCCCGGGACAGGGTAAAAACTGAAGCTTTCTTT
CATSSRDRVKTEAFF
>TRBV29-1|TRBJ1-2|.|.
TGCAGCGTTGTCGGGGAGGGGGGAAATTACTATGGCTACACCTTC
CSVVGEGGNYYGYTF
>TRBV19|TRBJ1-5|once|.
TGTGCCAGTAGTATAGATCCGACACGTAATAGCAATCAGCCCCAGCATTTT
CASSIDPTRNSNQPQHF
>TRBV7-6|TRBJ2-2|.|.
TGTGCCAGCAGCTTAGAAGTAGGGGCAGCGAACACCGGGGAGCTGTTTTTT
CASSLEVGAANTGELFF
>TRBV14|TRBJ2-3|.|.
TGTGCCAGCAGCCTGGGGGATCAGAGCCCAGATACGCAGTATTTT
CASSLGDQSPDTQYF
>TRBV29-1|TRBJ2-1|.|TRBD1
TGCAGCGTTGATCAGACAGGGTTTAATGAGCAGTTCTTC
CSVDQTGFNEQFF
>TRBV29-1|TRBJ1-1|.|.
TGCAGCGTTGTAGGGGGGAACACTGAAGCTTTCTTT
CSVVGGNTEAFF
>TRBV2|TRBJ2-5|.|TRBD2
TGTGCCAGCAGGGTTCCTAGCGGGGGGCCGGAGACCCAGTACTTC
CASRVPSGGPETQYF
>TRBV9|TRBJ2-7|.|TRBD1
TGTGCCAGCAGCGTAGACCCAGGGGGCGCTTCCTACGAGCAGTACTTC
CASSVDPGGASYEQYF
>TRBV4-3|TRBJ1-1|.|.
TGCGCCAGCAGCCAGGAGGAGGGCACTGAAGCTTTCTTT
CASSQEEGTEAFF
>TRBV7-6|TRBJ1-1|.|.
TGTGCCAGCAGCCGGGCAACGTACACTGAAGCTTTCTTT
CASSRATYTEAFF
>TRBV11-2|TRBJ1-5|.|.
TGTGCCAGCAGCCTGTCTGGCCTTGGGCAGCCCCAGCATTTT
CASSLSGLGQPQHF
>TRBV11-2|TRBJ1-4|once|.
TGTGCCAGCAGCTTGGTTCATCAACAGGAAAAACTGTTTTTT
CASSLVHQQEKLFF
>TRBV27|TRBJ1-5|.|.
TGTGCCAGCAGTCGGGGGGACTTACAGCCCCAGCATTTT
CASSRGDLQPQHF
>TRBV9|TRBJ2-1|.|TRBD1
TGTGCCAGCAGCGGGCCCGGGACAGGGGGCCCAATTTCCTACAATGAGCAGTTCTTC
CASSGPGTGGPISYNEQFF
>TRBV27|TRBJ1-2|.|TRBD1
TGTGCCAGCAGACAGGGGTCTAACTATGGCTACACCTTC
CASRQGSNYGYTF
>TRBV5-1|TRBJ1-5|.|.
TGCGCCAGCAGCTTGGGGGAGAGCAATCAGCCCCAGCATTTT
CASSLGESNQPQHF
>TRBV4-2|TRBJ2-7|.|TRBD1
TGTGCCAGCAGCCCCGGACAGGGCCTCTACGAGCAGTACTTC
CASSPGQGLYEQYF
>TRBV9|TRBJ1-3|.|.
TGTGCCAGCAGCGTAGAGGGGCTAGGAAACACCATATATTTT
CASSVEGLGNTIYF
>TRBV30|TRBJ2-7|.|.
TGTGCCTGGAGTATAAGAAACTGGAATTCTAACGAGCAGTACTTC
CAWSIRNWNSNEQYF
>TRBV9|TRBJ2-3|.|TRBD2
TGTGCCAGCAGCGTAGGAACTAGCGGGGGCGCAGATACGCAGTATTTT
CASSVGTSGGADTQYF
>TRBV9|TRBJ1-3|.|.
TGTGCCAGCAGCGCTCAAAACAGCTCTGGAAACACCATATATTTT
CASSAQNSSGNTIYF
>TRBV5-1|TRBJ2-3|.|TRBD2
TGCGCCAGCAGCTTGGATAGCGGGGTGCTCACAGATACGCAGTATTTT
CASSLDSGVLTDTQYF